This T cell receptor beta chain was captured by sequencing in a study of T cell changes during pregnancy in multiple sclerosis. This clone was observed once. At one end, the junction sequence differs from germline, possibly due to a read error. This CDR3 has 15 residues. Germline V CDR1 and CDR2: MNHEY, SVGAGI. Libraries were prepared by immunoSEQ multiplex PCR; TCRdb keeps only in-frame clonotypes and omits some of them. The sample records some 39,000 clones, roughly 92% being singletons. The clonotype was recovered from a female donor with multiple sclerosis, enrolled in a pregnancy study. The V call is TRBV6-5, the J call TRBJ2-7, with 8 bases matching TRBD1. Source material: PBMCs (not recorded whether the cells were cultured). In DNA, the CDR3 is TGTGCCAGCAGTTATATGGCAGGGGGCTCCCACGAGCAGTACTTC. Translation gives CASSYMAGGSHEQYF.